This T cell receptor (beta chain) was retrieved from a study of cytomegalovirus exposure and HLA in healthy donors. PCR used 60 Vbeta primers and 13 Jbeta primers. The repertoire was sequenced with immunoSEQ multiplex PCR; TCRdb's copy has only in-frame clones and lacks some. The repertoire holds some 150,000 clones, with over 75% as singletons. Germline V gene sequence: CDR1 SGHDT, CDR2 YYEEEE. With V trimmed by 0 bases and J by 2 bases, 3 bases remained unmatched. The CDR3 sequence is 17 residues long. This TCR came from a man aged 30-40 years in good health and CMV-seropositive. Sequenced: PBMCs. This sequence joins TRBV5-6 and TRBJ2-3; 13 positions agree with TRBD2. CDR3 DNA: TGTGCCAGCAGCTTGGAAGGACTAGCGGGAGCCACAGATACGCAGTATTTT. This gives the protein CASSLEGLAGATDTQYF.